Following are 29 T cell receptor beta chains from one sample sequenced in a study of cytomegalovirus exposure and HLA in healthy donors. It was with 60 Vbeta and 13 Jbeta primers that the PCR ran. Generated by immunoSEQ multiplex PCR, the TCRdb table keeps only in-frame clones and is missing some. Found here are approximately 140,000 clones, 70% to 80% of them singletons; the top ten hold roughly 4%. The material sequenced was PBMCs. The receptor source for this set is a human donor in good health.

In DNA form, the CDR3 reads TGTGCCAGCAGTCCAGGGACATTCGGGGAGCAGTACTTC. This translates into CASSPGTFGEQYF. The genes are TRBV28 and TRBJ2-7; possibly TRBD1 for D (6 bases). The CDR3 is made up of 13 amino acids. The germline gives CDR1 MDHEN, CDR2 SYDVKM. The V end lost 5 bases, the J end lost 7 bases, and 15 bases lay between the germline ends.

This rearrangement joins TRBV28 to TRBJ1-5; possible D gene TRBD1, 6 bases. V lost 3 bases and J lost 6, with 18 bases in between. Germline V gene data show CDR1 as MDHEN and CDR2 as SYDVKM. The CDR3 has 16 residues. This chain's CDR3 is CASSFLQGDRIQPQHF. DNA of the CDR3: TGTGCCAGCAGTTTTCTCCAAGGAGACAGGATTCAGCCCCAGCATTTT.

The DNA for the CDR3 is TGTGCCAGTAGTATTGGACTAGCGGGAGGGCCGAGTAATGAGCAGTTCTTC. As protein: CASSIGLAGGPSNEQFF. The chain joins TRBV19 to TRBJ2-1; 15 bases match TRBD2. The V and J ends lost 3 bases and 7 bases, in that order; junction bases with no gene match: 7. Germline CDR1 is LNHDA and CDR2 is SQIVND (reference sequence). CDR3 length: 17 residues. The full variable domain, rest sourced from reference TRBV19 and TRBJ2-1, is DGGITQSPKYLFRKEGQNVTLSCEQNLNHDAMYWYRQDPGQGLRLIYYSQIVNDFQKGDIAEGYSVSREKKESFPLTVTSAQKNPTAFYLCASSIGLAGGPSNEQFFGPGTRLTVL.

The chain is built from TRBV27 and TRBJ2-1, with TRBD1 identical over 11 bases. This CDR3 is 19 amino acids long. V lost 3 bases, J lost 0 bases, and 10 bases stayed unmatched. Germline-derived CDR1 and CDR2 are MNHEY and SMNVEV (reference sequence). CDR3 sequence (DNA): TGTGCCAGCAGTTTGGGGGACAGGGGGATTTTGAGCTCCTACAATGAGCAGTTCTTC. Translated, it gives CASSLGDRGILSSYNEQFF.

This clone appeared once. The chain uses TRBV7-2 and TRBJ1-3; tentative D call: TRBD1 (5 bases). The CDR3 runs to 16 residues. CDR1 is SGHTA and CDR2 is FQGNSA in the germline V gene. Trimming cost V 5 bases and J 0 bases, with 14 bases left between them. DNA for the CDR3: TGTGCCAGCAGCCACGCTCCAGGGAACTCTGGAAACACCATATATTTT. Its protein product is CASSHAPGNSGNTIYF.

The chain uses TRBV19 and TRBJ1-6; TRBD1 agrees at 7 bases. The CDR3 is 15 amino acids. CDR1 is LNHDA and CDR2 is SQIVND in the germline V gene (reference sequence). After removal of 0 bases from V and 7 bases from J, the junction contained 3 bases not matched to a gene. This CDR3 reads CASSIDRDRNSPLHF. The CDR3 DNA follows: TGTGCCAGTAGTATAGACCGGGACAGAAATTCACCCCTCCACTTT.

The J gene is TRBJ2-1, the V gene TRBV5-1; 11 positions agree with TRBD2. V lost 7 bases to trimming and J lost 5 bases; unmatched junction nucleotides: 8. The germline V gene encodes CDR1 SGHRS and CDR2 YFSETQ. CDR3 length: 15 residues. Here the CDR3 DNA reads TGCGCCAGCGGGGCTAGCGGGAGGCCTAACAATGAGCAGTTCTTC. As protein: CASGASGRPNNEQFF. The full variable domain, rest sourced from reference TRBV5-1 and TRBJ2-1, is KAGVTQTPRYLIKTRGQQVTLSCSPISGHRSVSWYQQTPGQGLQFLFEYFSETQRNKGNFPGRFSGRQFSNSRSEMNVSTLELGDSALYLCASGASGRPNNEQFFGPGTRLTVL.

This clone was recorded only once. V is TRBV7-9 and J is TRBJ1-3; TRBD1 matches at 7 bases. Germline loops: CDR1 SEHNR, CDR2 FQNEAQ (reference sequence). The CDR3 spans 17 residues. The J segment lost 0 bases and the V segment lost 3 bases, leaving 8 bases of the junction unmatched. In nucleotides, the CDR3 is TGTGCCAGCAGCTTGGACGCGGGACAGCTCTCTGGAAACACCATATATTTT. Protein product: CASSLDAGQLSGNTIYF.

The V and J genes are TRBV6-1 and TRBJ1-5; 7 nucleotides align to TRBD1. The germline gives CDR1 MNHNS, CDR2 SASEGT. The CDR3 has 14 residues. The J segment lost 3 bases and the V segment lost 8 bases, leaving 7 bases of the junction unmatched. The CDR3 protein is CASAKGTVNQPQHF. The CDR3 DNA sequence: TGTGCCAGCGCCAAAGGGACAGTCAATCAGCCCCAGCATTTT.

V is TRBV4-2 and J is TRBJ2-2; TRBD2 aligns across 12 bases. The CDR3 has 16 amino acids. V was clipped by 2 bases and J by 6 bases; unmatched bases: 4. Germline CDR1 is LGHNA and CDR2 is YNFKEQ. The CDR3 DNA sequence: TGTGCCAGCAGCCAACCGGGACTAGCGGGTCCCGGGGAGCTGTTTTTT. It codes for CASSQPGLAGPGELFF.

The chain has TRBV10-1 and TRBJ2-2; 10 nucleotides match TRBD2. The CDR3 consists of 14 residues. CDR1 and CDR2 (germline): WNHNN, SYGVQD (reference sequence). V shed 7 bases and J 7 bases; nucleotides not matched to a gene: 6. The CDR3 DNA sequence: TGCGCCAGCACGAGCGGGGGGGCCAACGGGGAGCTGTTTTTT. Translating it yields CASTSGGANGELFF.

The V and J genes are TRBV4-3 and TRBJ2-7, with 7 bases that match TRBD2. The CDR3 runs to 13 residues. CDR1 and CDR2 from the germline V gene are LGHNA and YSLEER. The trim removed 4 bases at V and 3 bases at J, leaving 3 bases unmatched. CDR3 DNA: TGCGCCAGCAGCCCAGGCGGGGGCTACGAGCAGTACTTC. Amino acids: CASSPGGGYEQYF.

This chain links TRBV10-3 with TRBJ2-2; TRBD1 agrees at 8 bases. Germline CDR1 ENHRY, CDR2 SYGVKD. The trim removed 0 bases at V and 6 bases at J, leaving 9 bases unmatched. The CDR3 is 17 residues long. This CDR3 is CAISESPGQERPGELFF. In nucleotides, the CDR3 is TGTGCCATCAGTGAGTCTCCGGGACAGGAAAGGCCCGGGGAGCTGTTTTTT.

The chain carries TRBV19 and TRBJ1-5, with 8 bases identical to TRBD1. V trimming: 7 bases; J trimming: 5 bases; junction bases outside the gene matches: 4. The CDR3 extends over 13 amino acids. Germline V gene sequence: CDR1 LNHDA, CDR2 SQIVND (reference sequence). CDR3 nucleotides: TGTGCCAGTACAGGACAGGGCGATCAGCCCCAGCATTTT. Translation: CASTGQGDQPQHF. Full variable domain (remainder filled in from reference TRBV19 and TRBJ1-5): DGGITQSPKYLFRKEGQNVTLSCEQNLNHDAMYWYRQDPGQGLRLIYYSQIVNDFQKGDIAEGYSVSREKKESFPLTVTSAQKNPTAFYLCASTGQGDQPQHFGDGTRLSIL.

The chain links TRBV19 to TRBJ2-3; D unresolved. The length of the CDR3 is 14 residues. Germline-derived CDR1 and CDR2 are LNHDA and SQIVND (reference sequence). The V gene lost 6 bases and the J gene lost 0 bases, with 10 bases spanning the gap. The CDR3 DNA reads TGTGCCAGTAGCCCGACATTTAGCACAGATACGCAGTATTTT. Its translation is CASSPTFSTDTQYF.

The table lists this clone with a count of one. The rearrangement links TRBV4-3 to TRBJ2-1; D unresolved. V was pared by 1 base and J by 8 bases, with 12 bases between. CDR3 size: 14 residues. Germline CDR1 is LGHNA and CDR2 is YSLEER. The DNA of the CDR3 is TGCGCCAGCAGCCAAGTCTGGAGTAGTTATGAGCAGTTCTTC. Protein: CASSQVWSSYEQFF.

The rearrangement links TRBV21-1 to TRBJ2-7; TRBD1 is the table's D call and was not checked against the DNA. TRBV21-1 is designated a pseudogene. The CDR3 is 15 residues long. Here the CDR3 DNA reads TGTGCCAGCAGCAAAAGGCCCCCAAGACACCACGAGCAGTACTTC. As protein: CASSKRPPRHHEQYF.

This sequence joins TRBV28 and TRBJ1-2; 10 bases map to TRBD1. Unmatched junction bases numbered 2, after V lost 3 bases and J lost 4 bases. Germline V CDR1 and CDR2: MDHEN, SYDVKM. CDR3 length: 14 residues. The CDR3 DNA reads TGTGCCAGCAGTTTCAGGACAGGGGGCTATGGCTACACCTTC. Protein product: CASSFRTGGYGYTF.

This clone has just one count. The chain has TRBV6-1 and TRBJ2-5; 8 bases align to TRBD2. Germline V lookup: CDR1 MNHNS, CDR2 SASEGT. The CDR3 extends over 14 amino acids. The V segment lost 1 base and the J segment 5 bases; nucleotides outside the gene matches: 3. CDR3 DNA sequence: TGTGCCAGCAGTGAAGTTCGGGGGGGGGAGACCCAGTACTTC. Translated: CASSEVRGGETQYF.

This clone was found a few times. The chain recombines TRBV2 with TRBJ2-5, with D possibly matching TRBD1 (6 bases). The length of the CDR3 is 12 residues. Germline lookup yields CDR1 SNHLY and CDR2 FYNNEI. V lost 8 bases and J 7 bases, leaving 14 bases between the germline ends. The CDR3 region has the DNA TGTGCCAGCTTTACAGGGTATGCGACCCAGTACTTC. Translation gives CASFTGYATQYF.

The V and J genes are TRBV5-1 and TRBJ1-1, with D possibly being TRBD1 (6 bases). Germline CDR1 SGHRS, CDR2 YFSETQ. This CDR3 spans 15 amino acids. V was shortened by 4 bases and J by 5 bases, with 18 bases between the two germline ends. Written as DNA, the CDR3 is TGCGCCAGCAGCCGGGGCCGGGGGGCAGGAACTGAAGCTTTCTTT. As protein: CASSRGRGAGTEAFF.

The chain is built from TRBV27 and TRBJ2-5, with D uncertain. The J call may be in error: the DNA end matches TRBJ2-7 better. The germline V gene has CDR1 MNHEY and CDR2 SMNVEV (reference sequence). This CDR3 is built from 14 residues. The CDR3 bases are TGTGCCAGCAGTGCAACTACGACGCGCTACGAGCAGTACTTC. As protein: CASSATTTRYEQYF.

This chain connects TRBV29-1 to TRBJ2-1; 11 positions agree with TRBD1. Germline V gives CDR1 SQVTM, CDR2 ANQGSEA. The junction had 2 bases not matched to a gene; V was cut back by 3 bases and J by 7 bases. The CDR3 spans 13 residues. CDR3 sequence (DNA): TGCAGCGTTGAGGACAGGGGGCTGAATGAGCAGTTCTTC. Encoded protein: CSVEDRGLNEQFF.

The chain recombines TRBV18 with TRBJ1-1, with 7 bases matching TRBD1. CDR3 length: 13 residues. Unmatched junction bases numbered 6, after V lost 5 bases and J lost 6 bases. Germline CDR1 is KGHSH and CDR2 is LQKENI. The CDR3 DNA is TGTGCCAGCTCAAACCCCCAGGGGGCTGAAGCTTTCTTT. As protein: CASSNPQGAEAFF.

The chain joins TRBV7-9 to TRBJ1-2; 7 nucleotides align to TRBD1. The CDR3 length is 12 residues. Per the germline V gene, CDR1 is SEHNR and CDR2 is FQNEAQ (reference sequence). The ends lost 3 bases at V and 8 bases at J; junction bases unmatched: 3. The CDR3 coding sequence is TGTGCCAGCAGCTTCCAGGGGGGCGGCTACACCTTC. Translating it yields CASSFQGGGYTF.

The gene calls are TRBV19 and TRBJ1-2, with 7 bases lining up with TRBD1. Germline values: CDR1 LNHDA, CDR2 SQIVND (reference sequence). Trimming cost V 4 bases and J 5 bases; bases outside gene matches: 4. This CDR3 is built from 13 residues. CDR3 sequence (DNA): TGTGCCAGTAGTAAGACAGGGATATATGGCTACACCTTC. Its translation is CASSKTGIYGYTF.

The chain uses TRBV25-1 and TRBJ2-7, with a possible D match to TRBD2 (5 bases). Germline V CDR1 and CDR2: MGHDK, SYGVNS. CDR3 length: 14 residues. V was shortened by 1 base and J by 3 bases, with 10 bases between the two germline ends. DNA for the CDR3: TGTGCCAGCAGTGAATTGTCCCGGGACTACGAGCAGTACTTC. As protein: CASSELSRDYEQYF.

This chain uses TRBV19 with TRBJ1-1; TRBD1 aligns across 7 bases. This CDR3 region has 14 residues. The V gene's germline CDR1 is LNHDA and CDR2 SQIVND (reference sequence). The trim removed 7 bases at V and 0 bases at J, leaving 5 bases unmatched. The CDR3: CASTWTGVNTEAFF. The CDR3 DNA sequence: TGTGCCAGTACCTGGACAGGTGTGAACACTGAAGCTTTCTTT.

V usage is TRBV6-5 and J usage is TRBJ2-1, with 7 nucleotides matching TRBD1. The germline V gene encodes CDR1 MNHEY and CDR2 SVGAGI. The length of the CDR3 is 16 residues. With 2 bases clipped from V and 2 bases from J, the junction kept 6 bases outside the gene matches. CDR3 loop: CASSYPRQGPYNEQFF. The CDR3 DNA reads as TGTGCCAGCAGTTACCCTAGACAGGGACCCTACAATGAGCAGTTCTTC.